The rows below give T cell receptor beta chains drawn from one sample of a study of T-cell memory formation after mild COVID-19. From the 5' RACE reads, TCRdb called clonotypes with MiXCR, one entry per CDR3 protein. The profile shows hundreds of thousands of distinct CDR3 sequences, roughly 21% of them singletons. The sample taken for sequencing was PBMCs or a T cell subset sorted from them (not recorded which). These TCRs come from an adult woman who had mild COVID-19 (a few samples of this study predate the infection). Cell type and time point are not known. The CDR3 runs from the conserved cysteine through the conserved F or W. The D gene is left open where the match is weak. Clone size appears in some rows only: once, few, many, or a class for an expanded clone.

d_call,clone_size,v_call,cdr3_length,j_call,cdr3_aa,cdr3_nt
-,-,TRBV5-1,14,TRBJ1-4,CASSLLQGDEKLFF,TGCGCCAGCAGCTTGCTACAGGGTGATGAAAAACTGTTTTTT
-,few,TRBV27,16,TRBJ2-3,CASRPNPLTGTDTQYF,TGTGCCAGCAGACCGAATCCGTTGACAGGTACAGATACGCAGTATTTT
TRBD1,-,TRBV9,16,TRBJ2-2,CASSPGTARNTGELFF,TGTGCCAGCAGCCCAGGGACAGCCAGGAACACCGGGGAGCTGTTTTTT
-,-,TRBV5-1,17,TRBJ2-2,CASSLGDSTPTTGELFF,TGCGCCAGCAGCTTGGGTGACAGTACCCCCACCACCGGGGAGCTGTTTTTT
TRBD2,few,TRBV19,16,TRBJ2-1,CASSITKRELGNEQFF,TGTGCCAGTAGTATTACCAAGCGGGAGCTCGGGAATGAGCAGTTCTTC
-,few,TRBV6-5,15,TRBJ1-1,CASRFGRQVNTEAFF,TGTGCCAGCAGATTCGGTCGTCAGGTGAACACTGAAGCTTTCTTT
-,few,TRBV7-9,13,TRBJ2-7,CASVMAGSNEQYF,TGTGCCAGCGTAATGGCAGGGTCCAACGAGCAGTACTTC
-,once,TRBV5-1,17,TRBJ2-3,CASSLEWRGRVTDTQYF,TGCGCCAGCAGCCTGGAGTGGCGGGGGCGGGTCACAGATACGCAGTATTTT
TRBD1,-,TRBV18,14,TRBJ2-7,CASSLTRDRDEEYF,TGTGCCAGCTCACTTACCCGGGACAGGGACGAGGAGTACTTC
-,few,TRBV7-2,15,TRBJ2-2,CASSSDTANTGELFF,TGTGCCAGCAGCTCGGACACGGCGAACACCGGGGAGCTGTTTTTT
TRBD1,-,TRBV9,14,TRBJ2-5,CASSASGGSETQYF,TGTGCCAGCAGTGCCTCAGGGGGCAGTGAGACCCAGTACTTC
-,few,TRBV19,14,TRBJ1-5,CASSPMEGGQPQHF,TGTGCCAGTAGCCCTATGGAGGGCGGTCAGCCCCAGCATTTT
-,few,TRBV29-1,12,TRBJ2-7,CSVEGTGYEQYF,TGCAGCGTCGAGGGGACTGGATACGAGCAGTACTTC
TRBD1,-,TRBV7-3,18,TRBJ2-6,CASSSTGGLLSGANVLTF,TGTGCCAGCAGCTCGACAGGGGGGCTCCTCTCTGGGGCCAACGTCCTGACTTTC
-,-,TRBV7-2,13,TRBJ2-7,CASSFREYYEQYF,TGTGCCAGCAGCTTTAGGGAGTACTACGAGCAGTACTTC
-,-,TRBV5-6,14,TRBJ2-7,CASSLWGSGYEQYF,TGTGCCAGCAGCTTGTGGGGCTCAGGCTACGAGCAGTACTTC
-,-,TRBV6-5,16,TRBJ2-3,CASTPLGLGGTDTQYF,TGTGCCAGCACCCCCCTAGGGCTAGGGGGCACAGATACGCAGTATTTT
-,many,TRBV5-1,14,TRBJ2-3,CASSLDTPADTQYF,TGCGCCAGCAGCCTAGACACCCCGGCAGATACGCAGTATTTT
-,once,TRBV20-1,11,TRBJ2-1,CSARSNNEQFF,TGCAGTGCTAGGTCCAACAATGAGCAGTTCTTC
-,once,TRBV15,14,TRBJ2-2,CATSRDPGPTGLFF,TGTGCCACCAGCAGAGATCCGGGACCAACGGGGCTGTTTTTT
-,few,TRBV15,13,TRBJ2-7,CATSRETGYEQYF,TGTGCCACCAGCAGAGAAACAGGCTACGAGCAGTACTTC
-,few,TRBV6-4,16,TRBJ2-2,CASSDSEGTNTGELFF,TGTGCCAGCAGTGACTCTGAGGGTACGAACACCGGGGAGCTGTTTTTT
-,once,TRBV7-6,14,TRBJ2-2,CASSSGLRAGELFF,TGTGCCAGCAGCTCGGGCCTCAGGGCCGGGGAGCTGTTTTTT
-,few,TRBV11-2,17,TRBJ2-1,CASSRARVGGNYNEQFF,TGTGCCAGCAGCCGGGCCCGGGTTGGCGGGAACTACAATGAGCAGTTCTTC
-,few,TRBV5-1,15,TRBJ1-1,CASSPAEGVNTEAFF,TGCGCCAGCAGCCCGGCAGAGGGTGTGAACACTGAAGCTTTCTTT
-,few,TRBV20-1,13,TRBJ1-3,CSARVGLRNTIYF,TGCAGTGCTAGAGTGGGCCTGAGAAACACCATATATTTT
-,-,TRBV7-2,15,TRBJ1-1,CASSGRRQRNTEAFF,TGTGCCAGCAGCGGGCGTCGACAGAGGAACACTGAAGCTTTCTTT
-,few,TRBV20-1,15,TRBJ2-5,CSARDVDRILQTQYF,TGCAGTGCTAGAGACGTTGACAGGATCTTACAGACCCAGTACTTC
-,-,TRBV12-3/TRBV12-4,18,TRBJ1-2,CASSSALGRIGRLQGYTF,TGTGCCAGCAGTTCGGCCCTAGGCAGGATCGGCAGGCTTCAGGGCTACACCTTC
TRBD2,-,TRBV5-1,18,TRBJ2-1,CASSLAGTSGGAWNEQFF,TGCGCCAGCAGCTTGGCGGGGACTAGCGGGGGGGCTTGGAATGAGCAGTTCTTC
TRBD2,many,TRBV29-1,17,TRBJ2-2,CSVEDLSSGRAPGELFF,TGCAGCGTTGAAGATCTATCCAGCGGGAGGGCCCCCGGGGAGCTGTTTTTT
-,-,TRBV20-1,18,TRBJ2-1,CSARKATRASGLYNEQFF,TGCAGTGCTAGGAAAGCCACTAGGGCGAGCGGGCTCTACAATGAGCAGTTCTTC
-,-,TRBV5-1,16,TRBJ1-2,CASSLLGGRETYGYTF,TGCGCCAGCAGCTTGCTGGGGGGTCGGGAAACCTATGGCTACACCTTC
TRBD1,few,TRBV7-9,14,TRBJ2-2,CASSLRQGAVELFF,TGTGCCAGCAGCTTACGACAGGGGGCTGTGGAGCTGTTTTTT
TRBD1,few,TRBV5-1,17,TRBJ2-3,CASSNVRAGQGRDTQYF,TGCGCCAGCAGCAACGTCAGGGCTGGACAGGGCCGAGATACGCAGTATTTT
-,few,TRBV27,17,TRBJ2-2,CASSLGQGRGLTGELFF,TGTGCCAGCAGTCTAGGGCAGGGTCGGGGGCTAACCGGGGAGCTGTTTTTT
TRBD2,-,TRBV24-1,19,TRBJ2-3,CATSDPTPTSGGGADTQYF,TGTGCCACCAGTGACCCCACTCCGACTAGCGGGGGAGGCGCAGATACGCAGTATTTT
-,few,TRBV18,15,TRBJ1-4,CASSQRTATNEKLFF,TGTGCCAGCTCGCAGAGGACGGCAACTAATGAAAAACTGTTTTTT
-,-,TRBV4-1,16,TRBJ1-5,CASSRGLGPSNQPQHF,TGCGCCAGCAGCCGGGGTTTGGGCCCTAGCAATCAGCCCCAGCATTTT
TRBD2,-,TRBV20-1,16,TRBJ2-1,CSARPSGSSFYNEQFF,TGCAGTGCTAGACCGAGCGGGAGCTCTTTCTACAATGAGCAGTTCTTC
-,-,TRBV20-1,15,TRBJ1-2,CSARDLAAYFYGYTF,TGCAGTGCTAGAGATCTCGCAGCCTACTTCTATGGCTACACCTTC
-,-,TRBV7-6,16,TRBJ2-7,CASSTTLQRVDDEQYF,TGTGCCAGCAGCACGACTCTACAGCGGGTCGATGACGAGCAGTACTTC
TRBD1,few,TRBV12-5,15,TRBJ2-3,CASAPGTASTDTQYF,TGTGCTAGTGCCCCCGGGACAGCGAGCACAGATACGCAGTATTTT
-,-,TRBV4-2,14,TRBJ1-6,CASSHGGEGGALHF,TGTGCCAGCAGCCACGGAGGGGAAGGAGGGGCCCTCCACTTT
-,-,TRBV19,13,TRBJ1-1,CASSIWGNTEAFF,TGTGCCAGTAGTATATGGGGGAACACTGAAGCTTTCTTT
TRBD2,few,TRBV5-1,15,TRBJ2-7,CASRPASGSPYEQYF,TGCGCCAGCAGACCCGCTAGCGGGAGCCCCTACGAGCAGTACTTC
-,few,TRBV29-1,14,TRBJ2-5,CSVGPTSRGETQYF,TGCAGCGTTGGCCCGACATCCCGTGGGGAGACCCAGTACTTC
-,few,TRBV5-1,16,TRBJ2-7,CASSFSPVPVTYEQYF,TGCGCCAGCAGCTTTTCACCCGTGCCAGTTACCTACGAGCAGTACTTC
TRBD2,few,TRBV30,15,TRBJ2-1,CAWSVALAGYNEQFF,TGTGCCTGGAGTGTCGCACTAGCGGGGTACAATGAGCAGTTCTTC
-,once,TRBV7-9,15,TRBJ1-1,CASSPRADWDTEAFF,TGTGCCAGCAGCCCTAGGGCAGACTGGGACACTGAAGCTTTCTTT
-,-,TRBV7-9,16,TRBJ1-2,CASSPPTGIANYGYTF,TGTGCCAGCAGCCCTCCCACAGGGATAGCTAACTATGGCTACACCTTC